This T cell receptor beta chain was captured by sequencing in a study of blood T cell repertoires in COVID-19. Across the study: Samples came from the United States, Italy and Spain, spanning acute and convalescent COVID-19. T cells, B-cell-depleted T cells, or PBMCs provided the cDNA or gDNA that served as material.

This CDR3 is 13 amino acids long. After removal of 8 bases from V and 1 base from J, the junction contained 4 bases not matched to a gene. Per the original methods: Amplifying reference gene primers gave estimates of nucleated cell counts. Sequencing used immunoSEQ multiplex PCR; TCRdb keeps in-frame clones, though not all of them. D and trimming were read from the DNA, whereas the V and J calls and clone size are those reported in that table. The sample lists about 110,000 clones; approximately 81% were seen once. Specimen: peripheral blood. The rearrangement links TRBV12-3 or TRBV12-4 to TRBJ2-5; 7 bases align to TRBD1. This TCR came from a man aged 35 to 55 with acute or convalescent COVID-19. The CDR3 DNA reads TGTGCCAGCGGGGACAGAGTCCAAGAGACCCAGTACTTC. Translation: CASGDRVQETQYF.